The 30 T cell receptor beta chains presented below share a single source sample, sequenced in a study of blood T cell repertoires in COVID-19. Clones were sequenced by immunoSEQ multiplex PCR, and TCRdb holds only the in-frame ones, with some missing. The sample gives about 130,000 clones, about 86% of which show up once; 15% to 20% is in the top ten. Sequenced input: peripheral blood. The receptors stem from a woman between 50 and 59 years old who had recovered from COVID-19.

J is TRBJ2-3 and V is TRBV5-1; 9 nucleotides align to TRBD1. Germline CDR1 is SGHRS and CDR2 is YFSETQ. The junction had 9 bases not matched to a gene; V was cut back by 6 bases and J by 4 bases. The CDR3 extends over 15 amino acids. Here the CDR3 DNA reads TGCGCCAGCACCCCCGGAGGGACAGGGTCAGATACGCAGTATTTT. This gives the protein CASTPGGTGSDTQYF.

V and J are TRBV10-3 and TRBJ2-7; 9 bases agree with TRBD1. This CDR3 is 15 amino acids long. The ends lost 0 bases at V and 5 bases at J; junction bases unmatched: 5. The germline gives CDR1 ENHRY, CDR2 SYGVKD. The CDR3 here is CAISESRTGEDEQYF. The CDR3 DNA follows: TGTGCCATCAGTGAGTCGAGGACAGGGGAGGACGAGCAGTACTTC.

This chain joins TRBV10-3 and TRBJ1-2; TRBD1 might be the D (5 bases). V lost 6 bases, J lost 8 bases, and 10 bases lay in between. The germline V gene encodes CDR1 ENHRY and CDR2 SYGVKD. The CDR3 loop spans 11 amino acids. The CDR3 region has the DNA TGTGCCATCAGCGGGGGTAGAGGCTACACCTTC. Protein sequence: CAISGGRGYTF.

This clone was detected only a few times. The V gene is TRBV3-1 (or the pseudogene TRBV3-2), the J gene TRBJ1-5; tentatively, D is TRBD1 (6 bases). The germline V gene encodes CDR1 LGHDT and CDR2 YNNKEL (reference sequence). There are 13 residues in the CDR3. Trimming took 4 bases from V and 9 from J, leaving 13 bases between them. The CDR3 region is CASSPHTGWPQHF. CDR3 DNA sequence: TGTGCCAGCAGCCCACATACAGGGTGGCCCCAGCATTTT.

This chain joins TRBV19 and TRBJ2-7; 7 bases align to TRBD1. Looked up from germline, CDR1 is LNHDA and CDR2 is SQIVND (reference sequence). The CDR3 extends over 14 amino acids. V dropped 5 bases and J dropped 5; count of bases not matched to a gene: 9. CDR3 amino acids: CASSVDRVRDEQYF. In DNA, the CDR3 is TGTGCCAGTAGTGTTGACAGGGTCCGAGACGAGCAGTACTTC. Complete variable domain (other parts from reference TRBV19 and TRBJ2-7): DGGITQSPKYLFRKEGQNVTLSCEQNLNHDAMYWYRQDPGQGLRLIYYSQIVNDFQKGDIAEGYSVSREKKESFPLTVTSAQKNPTAFYLCASSVDRVRDEQYFGPGTRLTVT.

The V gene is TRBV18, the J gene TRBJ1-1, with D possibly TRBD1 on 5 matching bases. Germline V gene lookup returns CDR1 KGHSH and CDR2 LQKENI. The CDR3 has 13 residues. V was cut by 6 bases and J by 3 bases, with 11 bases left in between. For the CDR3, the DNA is TGTGCCAGCTCTTATGACAGCTACACTGAAGCTTTCTTT. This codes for CASSYDSYTEAFF.

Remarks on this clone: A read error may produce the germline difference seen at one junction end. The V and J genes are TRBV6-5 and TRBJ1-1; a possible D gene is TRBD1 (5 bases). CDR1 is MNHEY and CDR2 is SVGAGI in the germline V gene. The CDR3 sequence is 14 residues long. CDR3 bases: TGTGCCAGCAGTCACTCAACAGGGAACACTGAAGCTTTCTTT. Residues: CASSHSTGNTEAFF.

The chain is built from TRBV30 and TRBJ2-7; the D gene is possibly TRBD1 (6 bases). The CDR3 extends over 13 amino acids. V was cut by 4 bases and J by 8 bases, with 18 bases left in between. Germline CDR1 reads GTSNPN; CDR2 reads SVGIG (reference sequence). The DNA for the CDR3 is TGTGCCTGGACGACCGGGACACTGTCCCAGCAGTACTTC. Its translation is CAWTTGTLSQQYF. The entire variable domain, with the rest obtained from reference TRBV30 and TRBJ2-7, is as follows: SQTIHQWPATLVQPVGSPLSLECTVEGTSNPNLYWYRQAAGRGLQLLFYSVGIGQISSEVPQNLSASRPQDRQFILSSKKLLLSDSGFYLCAWTTGTLSQQYFGPGTRLTVT.

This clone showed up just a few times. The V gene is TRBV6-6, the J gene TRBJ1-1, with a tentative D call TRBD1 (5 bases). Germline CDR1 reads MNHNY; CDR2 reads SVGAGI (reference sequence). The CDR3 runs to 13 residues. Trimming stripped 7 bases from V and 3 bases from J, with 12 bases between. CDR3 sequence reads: CASTDPGDTEAFF. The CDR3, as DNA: TGTGCCAGCACGGACCCGGGGGACACTGAAGCTTTCTTT.

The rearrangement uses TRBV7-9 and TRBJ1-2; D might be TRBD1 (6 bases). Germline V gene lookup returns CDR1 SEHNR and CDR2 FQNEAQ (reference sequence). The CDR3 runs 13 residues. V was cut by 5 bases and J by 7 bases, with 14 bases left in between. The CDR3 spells CASSLTGLAGYTF. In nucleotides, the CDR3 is TGTGCCAGCAGCCTGACAGGTCTCGCTGGCTACACCTTC.

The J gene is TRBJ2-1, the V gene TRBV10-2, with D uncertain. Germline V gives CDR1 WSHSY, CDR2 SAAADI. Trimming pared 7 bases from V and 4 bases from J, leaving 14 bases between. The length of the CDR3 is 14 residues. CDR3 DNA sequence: TGCGCCAGCAAAGGCGACACCGTTTACAATGAGCAGTTCTTC. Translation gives CASKGDTVYNEQFF.

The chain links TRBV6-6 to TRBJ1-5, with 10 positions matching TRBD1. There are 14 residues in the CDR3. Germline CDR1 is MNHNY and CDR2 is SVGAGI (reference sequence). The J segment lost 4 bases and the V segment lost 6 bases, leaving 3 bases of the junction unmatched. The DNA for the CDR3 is TGTGCCAGCAGGCCGGGACAGGGGAATCAGCCCCAGCATTTT. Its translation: CASRPGQGNQPQHF.

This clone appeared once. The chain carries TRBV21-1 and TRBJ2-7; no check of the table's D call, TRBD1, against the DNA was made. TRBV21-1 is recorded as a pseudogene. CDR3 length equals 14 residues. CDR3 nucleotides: TGTGCCAGCAGCAGAGGCAGGGCGGCGGACGAGCAGTACTTC. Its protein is CASSRGRAADEQYF.

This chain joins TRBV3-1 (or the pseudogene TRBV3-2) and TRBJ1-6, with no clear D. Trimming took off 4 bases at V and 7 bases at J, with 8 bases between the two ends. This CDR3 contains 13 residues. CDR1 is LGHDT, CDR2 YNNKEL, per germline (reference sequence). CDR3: CASSRLGNSPLHF. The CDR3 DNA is TGTGCCAGCAGCCGATTGGGCAATTCACCCCTCCACTTT.

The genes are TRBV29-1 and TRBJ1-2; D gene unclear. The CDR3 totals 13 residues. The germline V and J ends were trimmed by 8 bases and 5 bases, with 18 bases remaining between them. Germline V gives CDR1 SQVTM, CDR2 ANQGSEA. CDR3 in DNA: TGCAGCTCTTCCGGGTCCGCGGGGTATGGCTACACCTTC. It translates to CSSSGSAGYGYTF.

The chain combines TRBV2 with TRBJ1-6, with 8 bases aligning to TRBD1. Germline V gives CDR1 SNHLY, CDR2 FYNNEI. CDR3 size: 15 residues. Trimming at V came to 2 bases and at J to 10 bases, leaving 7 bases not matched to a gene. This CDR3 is CASSERTGIWSPLHF. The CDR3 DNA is TGTGCCAGCAGTGAAAGGACAGGGATATGGTCACCCCTCCACTTT.

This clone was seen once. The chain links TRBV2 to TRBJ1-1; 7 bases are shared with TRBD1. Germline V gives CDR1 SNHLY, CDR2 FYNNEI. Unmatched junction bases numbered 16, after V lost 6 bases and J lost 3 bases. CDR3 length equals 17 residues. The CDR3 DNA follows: TGTGCCAGCAGGAAGACACAGGGGAAAACAGGCGACACTGAAGCTTTCTTT. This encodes CASRKTQGKTGDTEAFF.

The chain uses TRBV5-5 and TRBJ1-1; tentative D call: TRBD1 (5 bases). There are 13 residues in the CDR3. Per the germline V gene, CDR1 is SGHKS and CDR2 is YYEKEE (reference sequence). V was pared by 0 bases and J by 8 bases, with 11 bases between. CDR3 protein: CASSLAWSGEAFF. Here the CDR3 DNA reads TGTGCCAGCAGCTTGGCATGGTCAGGGGAAGCTTTCTTT.

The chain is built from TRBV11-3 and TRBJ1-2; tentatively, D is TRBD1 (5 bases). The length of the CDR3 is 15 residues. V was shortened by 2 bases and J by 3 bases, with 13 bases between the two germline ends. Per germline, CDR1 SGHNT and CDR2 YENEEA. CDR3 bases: TGTGCCAGCAGCTTAAGGGGTCAGGGTTACTATGGCTACACCTTC. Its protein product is CASSLRGQGYYGYTF.

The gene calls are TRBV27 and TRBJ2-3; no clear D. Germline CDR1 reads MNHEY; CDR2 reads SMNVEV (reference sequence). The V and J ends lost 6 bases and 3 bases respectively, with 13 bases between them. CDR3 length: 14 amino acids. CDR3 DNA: TGTGCCAGCAGCCGGGTGGGTTGGACAGATACGCAGTATTTT. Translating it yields CASSRVGWTDTQYF.

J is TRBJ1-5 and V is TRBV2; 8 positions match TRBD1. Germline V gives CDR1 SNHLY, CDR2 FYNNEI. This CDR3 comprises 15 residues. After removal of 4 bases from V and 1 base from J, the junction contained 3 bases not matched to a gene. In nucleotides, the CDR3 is TGTGCCAGCAGTGGACAGGGGATGAGCAATCAGCCCCAGCATTTT. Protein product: CASSGQGMSNQPQHF. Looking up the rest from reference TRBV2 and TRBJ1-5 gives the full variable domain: EPEVTQTPSHQVTQMGQEVILRCVPISNHLYFYWYRQILGQKVEFLVSFYNNEISEKSEIFDDQFSVERPDGSNFTLKIRSTKLEDSAMYFCASSGQGMSNQPQHFGDGTRLSIL.

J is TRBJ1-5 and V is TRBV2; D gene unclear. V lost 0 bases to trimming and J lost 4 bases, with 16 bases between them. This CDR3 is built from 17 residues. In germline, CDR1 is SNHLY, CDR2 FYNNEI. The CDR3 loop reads CASSEATFISGNQPQHF. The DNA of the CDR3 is TGTGCCAGCAGTGAAGCGACGTTCATATCGGGGAATCAGCCCCAGCATTTT.

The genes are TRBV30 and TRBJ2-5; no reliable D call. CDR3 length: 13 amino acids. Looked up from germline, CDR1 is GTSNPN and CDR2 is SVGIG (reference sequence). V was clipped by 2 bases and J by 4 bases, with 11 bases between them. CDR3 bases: TGTGCCTGGAGTAGGCGGAGTGGAGAGACCCAGTACTTC. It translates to CAWSRRSGETQYF.

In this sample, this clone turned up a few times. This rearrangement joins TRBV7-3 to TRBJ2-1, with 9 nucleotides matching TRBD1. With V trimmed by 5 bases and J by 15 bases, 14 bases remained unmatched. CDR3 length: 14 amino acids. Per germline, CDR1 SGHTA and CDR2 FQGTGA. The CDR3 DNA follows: TGTGCCAGCAGCCGTTCGGGACAGGGAGAGTATCTGTTCTTC. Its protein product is CASSRSGQGEYLFF.

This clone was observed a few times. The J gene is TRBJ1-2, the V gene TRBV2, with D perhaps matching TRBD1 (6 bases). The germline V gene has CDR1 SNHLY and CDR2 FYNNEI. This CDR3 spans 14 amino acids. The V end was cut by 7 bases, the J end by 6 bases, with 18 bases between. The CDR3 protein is CASNKLQGSNGYTF. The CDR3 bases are TGTGCCAGCAACAAATTACAGGGAAGTAATGGCTACACCTTC. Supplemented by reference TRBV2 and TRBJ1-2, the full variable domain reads EPEVTQTPSHQVTQMGQEVILRCVPISNHLYFYWYRQILGQKVEFLVSFYNNEISEKSEIFDDQFSVERPDGSNFTLKIRSTKLEDSAMYFCASNKLQGSNGYTFGSGTRLTVV.

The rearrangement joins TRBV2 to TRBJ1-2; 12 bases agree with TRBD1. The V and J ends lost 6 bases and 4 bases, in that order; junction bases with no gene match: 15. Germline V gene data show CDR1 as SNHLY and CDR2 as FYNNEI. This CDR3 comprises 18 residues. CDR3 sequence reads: CASRGTGGPNPTSYGYTF. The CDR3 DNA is TGTGCCAGCAGGGGGACAGGGGGCCCGAATCCTACCTCCTATGGCTACACCTTC.

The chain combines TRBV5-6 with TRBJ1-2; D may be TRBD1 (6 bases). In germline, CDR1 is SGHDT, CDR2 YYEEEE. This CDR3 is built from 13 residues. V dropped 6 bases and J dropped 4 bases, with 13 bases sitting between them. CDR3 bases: TGTGCCAGCACCTGGACAGATGTCTATGGCTACACCTTC. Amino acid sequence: CASTWTDVYGYTF.

The CDR3: CASSYSTFVNTEAFF. DNA for the CDR3: TGTGCCAGCAGTTACTCCACTTTCGTGAACACTGAAGCTTTCTTT. This rearrangement joins TRBV6-5 to TRBJ1-1; D not resolved. The CDR3 consists of 15 residues. CDR1 MNHEY and CDR2 SVGAGI come from the germline V gene. The germline V and J ends were trimmed by 0 bases and 0 bases, with 8 bases remaining between them.

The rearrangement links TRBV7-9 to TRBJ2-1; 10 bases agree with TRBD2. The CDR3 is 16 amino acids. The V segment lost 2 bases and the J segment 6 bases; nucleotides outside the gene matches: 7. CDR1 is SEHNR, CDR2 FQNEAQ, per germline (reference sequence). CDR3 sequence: CASSLRFTSGINEQFF. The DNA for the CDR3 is TGTGCCAGCAGCTTAAGGTTTACTAGCGGGATCAATGAGCAGTTCTTC.

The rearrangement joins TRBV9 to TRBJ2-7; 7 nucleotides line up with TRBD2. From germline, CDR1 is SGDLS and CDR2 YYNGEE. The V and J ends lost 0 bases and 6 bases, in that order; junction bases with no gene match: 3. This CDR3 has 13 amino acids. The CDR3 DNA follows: TGTGCCAGCAGCGTAGGGTCGGGGGGCGAGCAGTACTTC. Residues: CASSVGSGGEQYF.